Each of the 19 T cell receptor beta chains below was sequenced from the same sample in a study of T cell changes during pregnancy in multiple sclerosis. This table comes from immunoSEQ multiplex PCR, and its TCRdb copy is limited to in-frame clones, with some not included. The sample lists about 21,000 clones; approximately 89% were seen once. Specimen: CD8+ T cells from peripheral blood mononuclear cells, collected after pregnancy. The receptors were sampled from a female donor in good health, enrolled as a control in a pregnancy study.

V is TRBV7-9 and J is TRBJ1-4; 10 positions agree with TRBD1. Trimming took 5 bases from V and 7 from J; bases not matched to a gene: 19. Germline V CDR1 and CDR2: SEHNR, FQNEAQ (reference sequence). The CDR3 runs 19 residues. As DNA, the CDR3 is TGTGCCAGCAGCGAGAACACGATACGACAGGGGGCGCCGGGTGAAAAACTGTTTTTT. Its protein is CASSENTIRQGAPGEKLFF.

The rearrangement links TRBV5-8 to TRBJ2-7; a possible D gene is TRBD2 (7 bases). This CDR3 is built from 15 residues. The V end was cut by 3 bases, the J end by 5 bases, with 18 bases between. CDR1 and CDR2 from the germline V gene are SGHTS and YDEGEE. CDR3 sequence reads: CASSWGRGGANEQYF. CDR3 nucleotide sequence: TGTGCCAGCAGCTGGGGGCGAGGGGGGGCCAACGAGCAGTACTTC.

This CDR3 is CASSDSGGATDTQYF. The CDR3 DNA reads as TGTGCCAGCAGTGACAGCGGGGGGGCCACAGATACGCAGTATTTT. V is TRBV6-4 and J is TRBJ2-3; 10 nucleotides agree with TRBD2. Per the germline V gene, CDR1 is MRHNA and CDR2 is SNTAGT. This CDR3 comprises 15 residues. V was pared by 2 bases and J by 2 bases, with 1 base of the junction left unmatched.

The chain links TRBV30 to TRBJ1-2; D possibly corresponds to TRBD1 (5 bases). There are 12 residues in the CDR3. V lost 8 bases to trimming and J lost 2 bases, with 12 bases between them. Germline V lookup: CDR1 GTSNPN, CDR2 SVGIG (reference sequence). The CDR3 is CAGDSLNYGYTF. In nucleotides, the CDR3 is TGTGCCGGAGACAGCCTCAACTATGGCTACACCTTC.

The chain is built from TRBV7-9 and TRBJ1-2; the D is unclear. The CDR3 covers 18 residues. CDR1 SEHNR and CDR2 FQNEAQ come from the germline V gene (reference sequence). V was clipped by 4 bases and J by 7 bases, with 28 bases between them. The CDR3 region is CASSSQGIPNPTAGGYTF. The CDR3 DNA reads as TGTGCCAGCAGCTCGCAAGGAATTCCCAATCCAACAGCAGGTGGCTACACCTTC.

The chain uses TRBV2 and TRBJ2-7, with 7 nucleotides matching TRBD2. Germline trimming cut 7 bases from V and 6 bases from J; bases unmatched to any gene: 3. The CDR3 runs to 11 residues. CDR1 is SNHLY and CDR2 is FYNNEI in the germline V gene. The CDR3 sequence is CASIGGGEQYF. CDR3 sequence (DNA): TGTGCCAGCATCGGCGGGGGCGAGCAGTACTTC.

This clone was observed a single time. This chain connects TRBV4-1 to TRBJ2-1, with D perhaps matching TRBD1 (6 bases). The length of the CDR3 is 14 residues. Trimming shortened V by 4 bases and J by 8 bases, and 15 bases separated the two germline ends. Germline V gene sequence: CDR1 MGHRA, CDR2 YSYEKL. The CDR3 is CASSPSNRVDEQFF. Written as DNA, the CDR3 is TGCGCCAGCAGCCCCTCTAACAGGGTAGATGAGCAGTTCTTC.

V is TRBV4-3 and J is TRBJ1-1; 7 nucleotides match TRBD1. Trimming cost V 0 bases and J 6 bases; bases outside gene matches: 4. Germline V lookup: CDR1 LGHNA, CDR2 YSLEER. CDR3 length: 14 residues. CDR3 in amino acids: CASSQDRTGPEAFF. CDR3 sequence (DNA): TGCGCCAGCAGCCAAGATCGGACAGGCCCTGAAGCTTTCTTT.

This clone was picked up one time. The chain joins TRBV9 to TRBJ1-2; 8 bases align to TRBD1. CDR1 and CDR2 from the germline V gene are SGDLS and YYNGEE. The CDR3 extends over 14 amino acids. After removal of 4 bases from V and 7 bases from J, the junction contained 9 bases not matched to a gene. In DNA form, the CDR3 reads TGTGCCAGCAGCTTGGAGGACAGGGATTTTGGCTACACCTTC. This codes for CASSLEDRDFGYTF.

V gene TRBV15 combines with J gene TRBJ2-7, with 7 bases aligning to TRBD1. CDR1 LNHNV and CDR2 YYDKDF come from the germline V gene (reference sequence). This CDR3 spans 13 amino acids. V trimming: 1 base; J trimming: 3 bases; junction bases outside the gene matches: 0. The CDR3 bases are TGTGCCACCAGCAGAGGGGACAGCTACGAGCAGTACTTC. This sequence encodes CATSRGDSYEQYF.

This chain connects TRBV7-9 to TRBJ2-1, with D tentatively TRBD2 (5 bases). Trimming shortened V by 1 base and J by 8 bases, and 12 bases separated the two germline ends. The CDR3 runs 14 residues. CDR1 SEHNR and CDR2 FQNEAQ come from the germline V gene (reference sequence). This CDR3 reads CASSLVSRAYEQFF. CDR3 nucleotides: TGTGCCAGCAGCTTAGTTTCGAGGGCATATGAGCAGTTCTTC.

V is TRBV27 and J is TRBJ1-6; TRBD1 aligns across 7 bases. The CDR3 is 16 amino acids. The J segment lost 4 bases and the V segment lost 5 bases, leaving 8 bases of the junction unmatched. The V gene's germline CDR1 is MNHEY and CDR2 SMNVEV (reference sequence). CDR3 region: CASSPEDRFYNSPLHF. The CDR3 DNA follows: TGTGCCAGCAGTCCTGAGGACAGGTTTTATAATTCACCCCTCCACTTT.

The rearrangement links TRBV10-3 to TRBJ2-1; 7 bases fit TRBD2. Germline CDR1 and CDR2: ENHRY and SYGVKD. CDR3 size: 13 residues. Trimming cost V 7 bases and J 8 bases; bases outside gene matches: 8. The CDR3 sequence is CAIMGEGKDEQFF. Written as DNA, the CDR3 is TGTGCCATCATGGGGGAGGGCAAGGATGAGCAGTTCTTC.

This chain connects TRBV15 to TRBJ1-2; 7 bases match TRBD1. The CDR3 is 14 residues long. V was clipped by 2 bases and J by 7 bases; unmatched bases: 7. Looked up from germline, CDR1 is LNHNV and CDR2 is YYDKDF (reference sequence). The DNA of the CDR3 is TGTGCCACCAGCAGACCCGACAGGGTGGCTGGCTACACCTTC. This gives the protein CATSRPDRVAGYTF.

V is TRBV6-5 and J is TRBJ2-7; 11 bases agree with TRBD2. Germline V lookup: CDR1 MNHEY, CDR2 SVGAGI. V shed 4 bases and J 2 bases; nucleotides not matched to a gene: 4. The CDR3 has 15 residues. This CDR3 is CASSSELAGAYEQYF. The CDR3 region has the DNA TGTGCCAGCAGTTCCGAACTAGCGGGGGCCTACGAGCAGTACTTC.

CDR3: CASSPVDSLYNEQFF. In DNA form, the CDR3 reads TGTGCCAGCAGCCCTGTGGACAGTCTCTACAATGAGCAGTTCTTC. The chain employs TRBV11-1 and TRBJ2-1, with D perhaps TRBD1 (6 bases). This CDR3 has 15 residues. CDR1 and CDR2 from the germline V gene are SGHAT and FQDESV (reference sequence). Trimming shortened V by 5 bases and J by 3 bases, and 14 bases separated the two germline ends.

CDR3 DNA sequence: TGTGCCAGCAGCCTACAGGGTGAATCCTACAATGAGCAGTTCTTC. Protein sequence: CASSLQGESYNEQFF. The chain joins TRBV9 to TRBJ2-1; D is perhaps TRBD1 (6 bases). Germline assignment: CDR1 SGDLS and CDR2 YYNGEE. The V gene lost 4 bases and the J gene lost 1 base, with 12 bases spanning the gap. The CDR3 is made up of 15 amino acids.

This chain uses TRBV30 with TRBJ1-1, with D possibly matching TRBD1 (5 bases). CDR1 is GTSNPN, CDR2 SVGIG, per germline (reference sequence). Trimming shortened V by 1 base and J by 1 base, and 16 bases separated the two germline ends. The CDR3 sequence is 16 residues long. CDR3 DNA: TGTGCCTGGAGTGCCGAATTCTTACAGGAGAACACTGAAGCTTTCTTT. Translation: CAWSAEFLQENTEAFF.

The rearrangement uses TRBV7-9 and TRBJ2-1, with 10 bases fitting TRBD1. V dropped 5 bases and J dropped 5; count of bases not matched to a gene: 9. From germline, CDR1 is SEHNR and CDR2 FQNEAQ (reference sequence). This CDR3 contains 16 residues. The CDR3 is CASSPRTGGNNNEQFF. In nucleotides, the CDR3 is TGTGCCAGCAGCCCCAGGACAGGGGGAAACAACAATGAGCAGTTCTTC.